These 30 T cell receptor beta chains were sequenced from one sample in a study of T cells after yellow fever vaccination. Each CDR3 protein is one row after TCRdb ran MiXCR on the 5' RACE reads. The profile shows fewer than 650,000 distinct CDR3 sequences, 20% to 25% of them singletons. The source material was PBMCs, sampled 21 days after the first yellow fever vaccination. Every receptor here comes from a man between 18 and 29 years old who received the YFV17D yellow fever vaccine.

The rearrangement links TRBV4-2 to TRBJ1-3, with D possibly TRBD1 on 5 matching bases. CDR3 length equals 15 residues. Germline V lookup: CDR1 LGHNA, CDR2 YNFKEQ. The ends were cut back, 4 bases at V and 7 bases at J, with 17 bases in the middle. The chain's CDR3 is CASSPGEGGANTIYF. DNA for the CDR3: TGTGCCAGCAGCCCTGGTGAGGGTGGGGCGAACACCATATATTTT.

This clonotype was seen a few times. The gene calls are TRBV5-1 and TRBJ1-2, with D maybe TRBD1 (6 bases). With 3 bases removed from V and 2 bases from J, the gap between germline ends came to 11 bases. This CDR3 is 14 amino acids long. Per germline, CDR1 SGHRS and CDR2 YFSETQ. The CDR3 nucleotides are TGCGCCAGCAGCTCGGACAGATCAAACTATGGCTACACCTTC. Residues: CASSSDRSNYGYTF.

V usage is TRBV7-9 and J usage is TRBJ1-2; D may be TRBD1 (6 bases). This CDR3 is 14 amino acids long. V dropped 1 base and J dropped 6 bases, with 12 bases sitting between them. CDR1 SEHNR and CDR2 FQNEAQ come from the germline V gene (reference sequence). The CDR3 DNA sequence: TGTGCCAGCAGCTTAGTACAGGGAACAGATGGCTACACCTTC. This codes for CASSLVQGTDGYTF.

This clonotype appeared many times. J is TRBJ2-5 and V is TRBV10-3; no firm D call. This CDR3 contains 11 residues. Per germline, CDR1 ENHRY and CDR2 SYGVKD. V was cut by 3 bases and J by 10 bases, with 9 bases left in between. The CDR3 DNA reads as TGTGCCATCAGTGAATCGGGCGTCCAGTACTTC. Translating it yields CAISESGVQYF.

This rearrangement joins TRBV11-2 to TRBJ1-6; TRBD1 is a possible D gene (5 bases). Germline values: CDR1 SGHAT, CDR2 FQNNGV. This CDR3 comprises 14 residues. The V and J ends lost 1 base and 13 bases respectively, with 14 bases between them. The CDR3 DNA sequence: TGTGCCAGCAGCTTAGTAACGGGGGTAAGCCCCCTCCACTTT. Protein: CASSLVTGVSPLHF.

The rearrangement links TRBV20-1 to TRBJ2-7; D may match TRBD1 or TRBD2 (6 bases each). The CDR3 runs 13 residues. V was shortened by 6 bases and J by 1 base, with 13 bases between the two germline ends. Germline assignment: CDR1 DFQATT and CDR2 SNEGSKA (reference sequence). CDR3 nucleotide sequence: TGCAGTGCCCTCGGGGGCCGATCCTACGAGCAGTACTTC. It codes for CSALGGRSYEQYF.

This chain uses TRBV20-1 with TRBJ2-1; D is perhaps TRBD2 (6 bases). This CDR3 is 13 amino acids long. Trimming left V 5 bases short and J 8 bases short, with 16 bases between. Germline V gene data show CDR1 as DFQATT and CDR2 as SNEGSKA (reference sequence). CDR3 amino acids: CSAYRNRGDEQFF. The DNA for the CDR3 is TGCAGTGCTTACCGAAACCGCGGGGATGAGCAGTTCTTC.

This clonotype appeared a few times. The rearrangement uses TRBV20-1 and TRBJ2-4; D remains unclear. The CDR3 spans 13 residues. Germline V gene data show CDR1 as DFQATT and CDR2 as SNEGSKA (reference sequence). V gave up 6 bases and J gave up 6 bases, with 15 bases separating them. CDR3 in DNA: TGCAGTGCAGTGGGTGCAGACGCAAACATTCAGTACTTC. Protein product: CSAVGADANIQYF.

The rearrangement links TRBV9 to TRBJ2-1, with 7 bases lining up with TRBD2. The CDR3 has 15 residues. Losses at the gene ends were 0 bases for V and 5 bases for J; bases not matched to a gene: 5. Germline values: CDR1 SGDLS, CDR2 YYNGEE. This chain's CDR3 is CASSVELAANNEQFF. CDR3 coding DNA: TGTGCCAGCAGCGTAGAGCTAGCGGCCAACAATGAGCAGTTCTTC.

This clonotype has just a few counts. V and J are TRBV4-2 and TRBJ2-5; 11 nucleotides align to TRBD2. V trimming: 3 bases; J trimming: 1 base; junction bases outside the gene matches: 4. From germline, CDR1 is LGHNA and CDR2 YNFKEQ. The CDR3 runs 16 residues. The CDR3 protein is CASSQDSGGVQETQYF. CDR3 coding DNA: TGTGCCAGCAGCCAGGATAGCGGGGGGGTCCAAGAGACCCAGTACTTC.

This clonotype appeared a few times. The rearrangement uses TRBV4-1 and TRBJ2-2; TRBD2 matches at 9 bases. J lost 5 bases, V lost 8 bases, and 6 bases had no gene match. The germline V gene has CDR1 MGHRA and CDR2 YSYEKL. The CDR3 covers 14 residues. The CDR3 loop reads CASARGGRTGELFF. The DNA of the CDR3 is TGCGCCAGCGCGCGGGGGGGCAGAACCGGGGAGCTGTTTTTT.

In this sample, this clonotype turned up a few times. The rearrangement links TRBV7-2 to TRBJ1-3; D is uncertain. There are 14 residues in the CDR3. Trimming removed 6 bases from V and 0 bases from J, with 9 bases in between. Germline V lookup: CDR1 SGHTA, CDR2 FQGNSA. The CDR3 loop reads CASRLGGSGNTIYF. The CDR3 nucleotides read TGTGCCAGCAGACTCGGAGGCTCTGGAAACACCATATATTTT.

This clonotype was counted only a few times. The chain recombines TRBV5-1 with TRBJ2-5; TRBD1 might be the D (6 bases). The CDR3 consists of 15 residues. From germline, CDR1 is SGHRS and CDR2 YFSETQ. With 4 bases removed from V and 2 bases from J, the gap between germline ends came to 15 bases. The CDR3 bases are TGCGCCAGCAGCCCCGCCACAGGGTTTCAAGAGACCCAGTACTTC. The encoded protein is CASSPATGFQETQYF. The full variable domain, in which reference TRBV5-1 and TRBJ2-5 provide the parts outside the CDR3, is KAGVTQTPRYLIKTRGQQVTLSCSPISGHRSVSWYQQTPGQGLQFLFEYFSETQRNKGNFPGRFSGRQFSNSRSEMNVSTLELGDSALYLCASSPATGFQETQYFGPGTRLLVL.

This clonotype has just a few counts. V is TRBV4-1 and J is TRBJ2-1; TRBD2 might be the D (6 bases). The CDR3 covers 14 residues. V dropped 0 bases and J dropped 4 bases, with 7 bases sitting between them. The germline gives CDR1 MGHRA, CDR2 YSYEKL. CDR3 in DNA: TGCGCCAGCAGCCAAGATGGGACTTACAATGAGCAGTTCTTC. Encoded protein: CASSQDGTYNEQFF.

This sequence joins TRBV6-5 and TRBJ1-2, with D unclear. V was clipped by 0 bases and J by 2 bases, with 13 bases between them. This CDR3 spans 16 amino acids. From germline, CDR1 is MNHEY and CDR2 SVGAGI. Written as DNA, the CDR3 is TGTGCCAGCAGTTACTCTGAGGGTGGAGGAAACTATGGCTACACCTTC. This codes for CASSYSEGGGNYGYTF.

This clonotype was seen a few times. The chain employs TRBV6-1 and TRBJ2-5, with 9 bases fitting TRBD1. Per the germline V gene, CDR1 is MNHNS and CDR2 is SASEGT. This CDR3 comprises 14 residues. Trimming cost V 6 bases and J 5 bases; bases outside gene matches: 7. CDR3 in amino acids: CASRPGQGWETQYF. The DNA of the CDR3 is TGTGCCAGCAGGCCGGGACAGGGATGGGAGACCCAGTACTTC.

The rearrangement links TRBV6-5 to TRBJ2-3, with D perhaps TRBD2 (6 bases). The germline gives CDR1 MNHEY, CDR2 SVGAGI. This CDR3 is built from 16 residues. The V end was cut by 4 bases, the J end by 0 bases, with 14 bases between. CDR3 nucleotides: TGTGCCAGCAGTTGGCGGGGCGGTACTAGCACAGATACGCAGTATTTT. Protein product: CASSWRGGTSTDTQYF.

V usage is TRBV7-9 and J usage is TRBJ2-7; TRBD1 aligns across 11 bases. The germline V gene encodes CDR1 SEHNR and CDR2 FQNEAQ (reference sequence). V was clipped by 5 bases and J by 6 bases; unmatched bases: 6. The CDR3 is made up of 14 amino acids. The CDR3 DNA is TGTGCCAGCAGCACATCCGGGACAGGGGGCGAGCAGTACTTC. This encodes CASSTSGTGGEQYF.

The rearrangement links TRBV6-5 to TRBJ2-3, with unresolved D. The V end lost 1 base, the J end lost 2 bases, and 10 bases lay between the germline ends. Germline V gene sequence: CDR1 MNHEY, CDR2 SVGAGI. This CDR3 contains 15 residues. CDR3 coding DNA: TGTGCCAGCAGTTACTGGGCCCCCCCCACAGATACGCAGTATTTT. This sequence encodes CASSYWAPPTDTQYF.

The CDR3 region has the DNA TGTGCCAGCAGCTTGTCCCCCGGACAGGGTGTAAGGAACGAGCAGTACGTC. Protein: CASSLSPGQGVRNEQYV. J is TRBJ2-7 and V is TRBV5-6; 8 bases are a match to TRBD1. Per germline, CDR1 SGHDT and CDR2 YYEEEE. The CDR3 runs to 17 residues. Trimming cost V 1 base and J 5 bases; bases outside gene matches: 14.

The chain has TRBV10-3 and TRBJ1-5, with D perhaps matching TRBD1 (6 bases). The CDR3 length is 13 residues. V lost 4 bases to trimming and J lost 6 bases, with 10 bases between them. Germline CDR1 ENHRY, CDR2 SYGVKD. The CDR3 here is CAISGGRGQPQHF. In DNA form, the CDR3 reads TGTGCCATCAGTGGGGGGCGCGGTCAGCCCCAGCATTTT.

The CDR3 region has the DNA TGCAGTGCTGAGGACAGCTTGAACACTGAAGCTTTCTTT. It is translated as CSAEDSLNTEAFF. The V gene is TRBV20-1, the J gene TRBJ1-1, with D perhaps TRBD1 (6 bases). Trimming took off 5 bases at V and 0 bases at J, with 10 bases between the two ends. This CDR3 has 13 residues. CDR1 DFQATT and CDR2 SNEGSKA come from the germline V gene (reference sequence).

Only a few counts were recorded for this clonotype. The chain carries TRBV25-1 and TRBJ2-7; D is undetermined. From germline, CDR1 is MGHDK and CDR2 SYGVNS. The CDR3 is made up of 11 amino acids. The V and J ends lost 8 bases and 1 base respectively, with 6 bases between them. CDR3 sequence (DNA): TGTGCCAGCGAAAGTTCCTACGAGCAGTACGTC. It yields the protein CASESSYEQYV.

There are many counts of this clonotype. The V gene is TRBV7-9, the J gene TRBJ1-1; D is possibly TRBD1 (6 bases). V was cut by 5 bases and J by 5 bases, with 15 bases left in between. Germline V gene data show CDR1 as SEHNR and CDR2 as FQNEAQ (reference sequence). This CDR3 contains 14 residues. CDR3 region: CASSTGWGRTEAFF. The CDR3 DNA sequence: TGTGCCAGCAGCACCGGTTGGGGGCGGACTGAAGCTTTCTTT.

This clonotype was seen only a few times. The chain links TRBV27 to TRBJ2-3; 8 bases line up with TRBD2. With V trimmed by 4 bases and J by 4 bases, 4 bases remained unmatched. The CDR3 runs 14 residues. Germline V gene sequence: CDR1 MNHEY, CDR2 SMNVEV (reference sequence). In nucleotides, the CDR3 is TGTGCCAGCAGTTGGTCTAGCGGGCCAGATACGCAGTATTTT. Translating gives CASSWSSGPDTQYF.

This clonotype was counted a few times. The chain recombines TRBV5-1 with TRBJ2-3; 9 positions agree with TRBD1. With V trimmed by 2 bases and J by 4 bases, 5 bases remained unmatched. CDR1 SGHRS and CDR2 YFSETQ come from the germline V gene. This CDR3 is built from 15 residues. The CDR3 sequence is CASSLQGASADTQYF. The CDR3 nucleotides read TGCGCCAGCAGCTTACAGGGGGCGTCGGCAGATACGCAGTATTTT.

This chain joins TRBV19 and TRBJ2-3, with D tentatively TRBD2 (5 bases). Deletions cut 5 bases from V and 4 bases from J, with 16 bases between. The CDR3 totals 15 residues. Germline loops: CDR1 LNHDA, CDR2 SQIVND (reference sequence). CDR3 DNA sequence: TGTGCCAGTAGTGTGCGACTTGCGGGCGCAGATACGCAGTATTTT. It yields the protein CASSVRLAGADTQYF.

The table lists this clonotype with a few counts. V is TRBV29-1 and J is TRBJ2-2; D is uncertain. The CDR3 consists of 13 residues. The germline V and J ends were trimmed by 6 bases and 1 base, with 9 bases remaining between them. Germline CDR1 SQVTM, CDR2 ANQGSEA. CDR3 in amino acids: CSVCSLNTGELFF. CDR3 in DNA: TGCAGCGTGTGTAGCTTGAACACCGGGGAGCTGTTTTTT.

This clonotype was seen many times. This rearrangement joins TRBV12-3 or TRBV12-4 to TRBJ1-5; maybe TRBD1 (5 bases). The length of the CDR3 is 14 residues. V gave up 1 base and J gave up 4 bases, with 8 bases separating them. This CDR3 reads CASSLGQTNQPQHF. The CDR3 region has the DNA TGTGCCAGCAGTTTAGGACAGACGAATCAGCCCCAGCATTTT.

The rearrangement links TRBV12-3 or TRBV12-4 to TRBJ1-1; D might be TRBD1 (6 bases). Trimming took 5 bases from V and 4 from J, leaving 11 bases between them. The CDR3 is 13 amino acids. The CDR3 coding sequence is TGTGCCAGCAGTAAGAACAGGGTCACTGAAGCTTTCTTT. Amino acids: CASSKNRVTEAFF.